The clone carrying this TCR beta chain has a single count. Assay: immunoSEQ multiplex PCR; the TCRdb copy retains only in-frame clones and omits some. The table records 200,000 or so clones, over 65% of them present only once. This entry comes from a study of blood T cell repertoires in COVID-19. Germline V gives CDR1 SNHLY, CDR2 FYNNEI. This CDR3 is built from 14 residues. Trimming removed 0 bases from V and 4 bases from J, with 9 bases in between. Seattle patients were enrolled during active infection and followed longitudinally. The sequence derives from a person between 70 and 80 years old with COVID-19, enrolled during active disease. Material: peripheral blood. This sequence joins TRBV2 and TRBJ1-2; no definite D call. CDR3 amino acids: CASSEAGGFYGYTF. CDR3 bases: TGTGCCAGCAGTGAAGCCGGCGGATTCTATGGCTACACCTTC.